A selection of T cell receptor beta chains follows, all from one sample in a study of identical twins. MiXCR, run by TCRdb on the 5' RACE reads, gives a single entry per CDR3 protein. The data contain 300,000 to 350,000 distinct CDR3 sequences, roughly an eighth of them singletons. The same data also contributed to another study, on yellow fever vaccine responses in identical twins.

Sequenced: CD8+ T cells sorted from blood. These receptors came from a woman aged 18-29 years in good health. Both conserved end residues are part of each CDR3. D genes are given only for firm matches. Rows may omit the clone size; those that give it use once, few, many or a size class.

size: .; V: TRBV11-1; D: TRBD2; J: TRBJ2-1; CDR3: CASSLMAGTSVHSSYNEQFF; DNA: TGTGCCAGCAGCCTCATGGCTGGGACTAGCGTCCACAGCTCCTACAATGAGCAGTTCTTC
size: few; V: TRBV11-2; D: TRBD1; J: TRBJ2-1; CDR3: CASSPRDRGPYNEQFF; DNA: TGTGCCAGCAGCCCACGGGACAGGGGCCCTTACAATGAGCAGTTCTTC
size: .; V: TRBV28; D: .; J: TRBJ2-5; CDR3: CASIPRGVQRGVETQYF; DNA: TGTGCCAGCATTCCTAGGGGGGTACAGCGGGGAGTGGAGACCCAGTACTTC
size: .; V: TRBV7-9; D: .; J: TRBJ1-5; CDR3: CASRMDGPNQPQHF; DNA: TGTGCCAGCAGGATGGACGGCCCGAACCAGCCCCAGCATTTT
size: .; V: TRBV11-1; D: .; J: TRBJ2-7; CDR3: CASSPWDFGEYEQYF; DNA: TGTGCCAGCAGCCCGTGGGATTTTGGGGAATACGAGCAGTACTTC
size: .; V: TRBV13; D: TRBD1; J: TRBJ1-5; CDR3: CASSLWGQSNQPQHF; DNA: TGTGCCAGCAGCTTGTGGGGACAGAGCAATCAGCCCCAGCATTTT
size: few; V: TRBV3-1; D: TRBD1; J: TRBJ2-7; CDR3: CASSQLGQGTYEQYF; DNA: TGTGCCAGCAGCCAGCTTGGACAGGGGACCTACGAGCAGTACTTC
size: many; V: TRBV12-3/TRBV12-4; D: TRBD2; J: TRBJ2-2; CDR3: CASSDQREANTGELFF; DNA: TGTGCCAGCAGTGACCAGCGGGAGGCGAACACCGGGGAGCTGTTTTTT
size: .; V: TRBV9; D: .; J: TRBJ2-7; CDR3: CASSVSSQGRDEQYF; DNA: TGTGCCAGCAGCGTTTCTTCCCAGGGGCGGGACGAGCAGTACTTC
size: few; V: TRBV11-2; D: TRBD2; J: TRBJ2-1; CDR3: CASSLEEWGGESSYNEQFF; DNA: TGTGCCAGCAGCTTAGAGGAATGGGGGGGGGAGAGCTCCTACAATGAGCAGTTCTTC
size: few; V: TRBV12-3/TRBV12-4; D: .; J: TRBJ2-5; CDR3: CASSRTTGDRETQYF; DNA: TGTGCCAGCAGCAGGACAACGGGGGACCGGGAGACCCAGTACTTC
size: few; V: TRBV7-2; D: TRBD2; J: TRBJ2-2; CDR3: CASSHGPWAGENGELFF; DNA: TGTGCCAGCAGCCACGGTCCGTGGGCGGGAGAGAACGGGGAGCTGTTTTTT
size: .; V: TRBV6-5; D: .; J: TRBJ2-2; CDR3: CASSSEQGITGELFF; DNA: TGTGCCAGCAGTTCGGAGCAGGGTATAACCGGGGAGCTGTTTTTT
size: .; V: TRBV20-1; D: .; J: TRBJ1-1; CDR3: CSARVYTGPYEAFF; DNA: TGCAGTGCTAGAGTCTACACAGGCCCGTATGAAGCTTTCTTT
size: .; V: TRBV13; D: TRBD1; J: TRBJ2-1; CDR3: CASSQPGTGADEQFF; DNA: TGTGCCAGCAGCCAGCCCGGGACAGGGGCGGATGAGCAGTTCTTC
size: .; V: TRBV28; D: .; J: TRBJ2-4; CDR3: CASSFADWSIQYF; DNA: TGTGCCAGCAGTTTTGCGGATTGGAGCATTCAGTACTTC
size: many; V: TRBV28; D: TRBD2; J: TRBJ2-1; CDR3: CASSFRASGEQFF; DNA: TGTGCCAGCAGTTTTAGGGCTAGCGGGGAGCAGTTCTTC
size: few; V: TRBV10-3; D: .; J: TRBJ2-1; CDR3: CAISESIGLDEQFF; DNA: TGTGCCATCAGTGAGTCGATCGGCTTGGATGAGCAGTTCTTC
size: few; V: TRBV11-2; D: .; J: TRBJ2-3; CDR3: CASSSRSQNTDTQYF; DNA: TGTGCCAGCAGCTCGAGGTCACAGAACACAGATACGCAGTATTTT
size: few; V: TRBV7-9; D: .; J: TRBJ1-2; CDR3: CASSAPGTTGNYGYTF; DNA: TGTGCCAGCAGCGCCCCAGGGACAACGGGGAACTATGGCTACACCTTC
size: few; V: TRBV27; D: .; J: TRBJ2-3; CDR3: CATQVESGRDTQYF; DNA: TGTGCCACCCAAGTTGAATCGGGTAGGGATACGCAGTATTTT
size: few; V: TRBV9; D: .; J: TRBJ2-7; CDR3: CASSAEGSAGYEQYF; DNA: TGTGCCAGCAGCGCCGAGGGATCAGCGGGTTACGAGCAGTACTTC
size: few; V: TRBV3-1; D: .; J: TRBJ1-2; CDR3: CASSQEDSPYGYTF; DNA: TGTGCCAGCAGCCAAGAAGACTCCCCCTATGGCTACACCTTC
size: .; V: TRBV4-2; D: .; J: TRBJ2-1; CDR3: CASSQESVSSYNEQFF; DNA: TGTGCCAGCAGCCAAGAGTCAGTCAGCTCCTACAATGAGCAGTTCTTC
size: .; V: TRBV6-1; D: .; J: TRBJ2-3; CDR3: CASSEGRSLLDTQYF; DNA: TGTGCCAGCAGTGAAGGGCGAAGCCTCTTAGATACGCAGTATTTT
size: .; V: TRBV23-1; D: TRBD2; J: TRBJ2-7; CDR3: CASSQSQRGLASYEQYF; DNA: TGCGCCAGCAGTCAATCGCAGAGAGGACTAGCATCCTACGAGCAGTACTTC
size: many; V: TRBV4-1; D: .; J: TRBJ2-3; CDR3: CASSQESRADTQYF; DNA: TGCGCCAGCAGCCAAGAATCCAGAGCAGATACGCAGTATTTT
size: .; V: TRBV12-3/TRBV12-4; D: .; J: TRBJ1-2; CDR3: CASSHDRVGGYTF; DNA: TGTGCCAGCAGTCACGACCGAGTCGGAGGCTACACCTTC
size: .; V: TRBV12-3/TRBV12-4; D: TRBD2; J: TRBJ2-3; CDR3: CASTVGAGAGDTQYF; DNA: TGTGCCAGCACCGTGGGAGCGGGGGCCGGGGATACGCAGTATTTT
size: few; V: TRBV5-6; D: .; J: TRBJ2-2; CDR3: CASSAGRTGELFF; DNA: TGTGCCAGCAGCGCCGGACGCACCGGGGAGCTGTTTTTT
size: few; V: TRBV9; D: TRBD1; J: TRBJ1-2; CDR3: CASSVPDRHGYTF; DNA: TGTGCCAGCAGCGTTCCGGACAGGCATGGCTACACCTTC
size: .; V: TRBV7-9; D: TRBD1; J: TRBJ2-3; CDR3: CASSLGQGNTDTQYF; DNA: TGTGCCAGCAGCTTAGGACAGGGTAATACAGATACGCAGTATTTT
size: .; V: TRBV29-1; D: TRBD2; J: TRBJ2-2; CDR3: CAGGNLVGELFF; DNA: TGCGCGGGGGGAAATTTGGTCGGGGAGCTGTTTTTT
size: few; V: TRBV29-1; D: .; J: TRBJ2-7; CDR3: CSVDTGNYEQYF; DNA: TGCAGCGTTGACACCGGGAACTACGAGCAGTACTTC
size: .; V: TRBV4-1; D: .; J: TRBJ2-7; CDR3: CASSRQDSREQYF; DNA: TGCGCCAGCAGCCGACAGGACAGCCGCGAGCAGTACTTC
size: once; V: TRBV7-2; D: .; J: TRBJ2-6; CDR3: CASSLAGRPGANVLTF; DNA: TGTGCCAGCAGCTTAGCCGGAAGGCCTGGGGCCAACGTCCTGACTTTC
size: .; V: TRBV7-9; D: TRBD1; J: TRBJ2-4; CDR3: CASSSIRDRGTKNIQYF; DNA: TGTGCCAGCAGTTCCATCCGGGACAGGGGGACCAAAAACATTCAGTACTTC
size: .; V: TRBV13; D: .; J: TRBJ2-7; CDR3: CASSLTDAYEQYF; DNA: TGTGCCAGCAGCTTGACGGACGCCTACGAGCAGTACTTC
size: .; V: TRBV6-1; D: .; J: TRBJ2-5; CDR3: CASSVRAPQETQYF; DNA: TGTGCCAGCAGTGTCCGGGCCCCCCAAGAGACCCAGTACTTC
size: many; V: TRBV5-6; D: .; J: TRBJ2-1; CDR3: CASSIWTQNNEQFF; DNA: TGTGCCAGCAGCATCTGGACCCAAAACAATGAGCAGTTCTTC
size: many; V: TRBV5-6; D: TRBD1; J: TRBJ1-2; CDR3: CASSPGQGLTYGYTF; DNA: TGTGCCAGCAGCCCGGGACAGGGATTAACCTATGGCTACACCTTC
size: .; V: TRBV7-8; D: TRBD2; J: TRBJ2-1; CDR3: CASNYGGAYNEQFF; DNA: TGTGCCAGCAACTACGGGGGGGCTTACAATGAGCAGTTCTTC
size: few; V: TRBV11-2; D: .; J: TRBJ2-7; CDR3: CASSYPGWDSGQGTHEQYF; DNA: TGTGCCAGCAGCTACCCGGGGTGGGACTCAGGGCAAGGAACCCACGAGCAGTACTTC
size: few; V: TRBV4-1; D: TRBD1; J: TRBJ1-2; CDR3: CASSQEGTGDVYGYTF; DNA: TGCGCCAGCAGCCAAGAGGGGACAGGGGATGTCTATGGCTACACCTTC
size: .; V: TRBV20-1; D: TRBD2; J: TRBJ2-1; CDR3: CSASTLAGEDNEQFF; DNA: TGCAGTGCTAGCACTCTAGCGGGAGAAGACAATGAGCAGTTCTTC
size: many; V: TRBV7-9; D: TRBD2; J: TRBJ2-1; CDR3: CASSLGGGSYNEQFF; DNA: TGTGCCAGCAGTTTAGGAGGCGGGAGCTACAATGAGCAGTTCTTC
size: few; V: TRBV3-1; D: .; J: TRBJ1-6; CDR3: CASSQDGWSYNSPLHF; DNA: TGTGCCAGCAGCCAAGATGGTTGGTCCTATAATTCACCCCTCCACTTT
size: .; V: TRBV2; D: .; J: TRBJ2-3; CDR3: CASRTDREGPDTQYF; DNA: TGTGCCAGCAGAACCGACCGAGAGGGTCCAGATACGCAGTATTTT
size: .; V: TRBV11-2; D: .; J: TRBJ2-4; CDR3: CASSSIPEGFQYF; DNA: TGTGCCAGCAGCTCCATTCCAGAGGGTTTCCAGTACTTC
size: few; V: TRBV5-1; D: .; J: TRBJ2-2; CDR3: CASSLEVERPGELFF; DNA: TGCGCCAGCAGCTTGGAAGTTGAGAGGCCCGGGGAGCTGTTTTTT
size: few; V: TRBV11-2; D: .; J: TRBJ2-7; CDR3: CASSLSPPLIAPTYEQYF; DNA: TGTGCCAGCAGCTTAAGCCCTCCTCTAATAGCGCCTACCTACGAGCAGTACTTC
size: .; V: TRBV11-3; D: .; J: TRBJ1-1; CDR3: CASSLADEAFF; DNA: TGTGCCAGCAGCTTAGCAGATGAAGCTTTCTTT
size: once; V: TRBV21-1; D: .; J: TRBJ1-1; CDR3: CASSKRSRAFKKCTEAFF; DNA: TGTGCCAGCAGCAAAAGATCCAGGGCCTTTAAAAAGTGCACTGAAGCTTTCTTT
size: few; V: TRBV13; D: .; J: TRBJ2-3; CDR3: CASSETSSTDTQYF; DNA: TGTGCCAGCAGCGAAACTAGTAGCACAGATACGCAGTATTTT
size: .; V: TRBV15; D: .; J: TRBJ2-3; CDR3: CATSRGPDPGTDTQYF; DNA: TGTGCCACCAGCAGAGGCCCAGACCCGGGCACAGATACGCAGTATTTT